Presented here are 32 T cell receptor beta chains from one specimen sequenced in a study of graft-versus-host responses after intestinal transplantation (dated by TCRdb to about 2021). The receptor library was made with the immunoSEQ multiplex PCR assay. TCRdb stores this immuneACCESS table with in-frame sequences only. Part of the clones is absent; in the studies checked, under half of the shortfall reflects unresolved V genes, and no reason is known for the rest. The sample includes tens of thousands of clones, with around 93% observed a single time. The ten largest account for 7.6% of the sample. No antigens are known for them. The time point label here, explained by the study, means: cells obtained before transplantation from donor or recipient. Sample: unstimulated CD8+ T cells sorted from spleen or lymph node cells, taken before transplant. Receptors originate from a human donor who was the organ donor for an intestinal transplant.

This clone was picked up one time. The chain couples TRBV2 to TRBJ2-6, with 10 bases fitting TRBD2. Germline trimming cut 5 bases from V and 5 bases from J; bases unmatched to any gene: 15. CDR3 length: 19 residues. Germline CDR1 and CDR2: SNHLY and FYNNEI. Here the CDR3 DNA reads TGTGCCAGCAGTTTCGGCCTAGCGGGGGACGGCGTCTGGGCCAACGTCCTGACTTTC. The encoded protein is CASSFGLAGDGVWANVLTF.

The rearrangement links TRBV10-3 to TRBJ2-1; a possible D gene is TRBD1 (6 bases). The germline V gene encodes CDR1 ENHRY and CDR2 SYGVKD. The V end lost 6 bases, the J end lost 1 base, and 16 bases lay between the germline ends. The CDR3 contains 16 residues. The CDR3 nucleotides are TGTGCCATCAGCAGGGGCCTAGCCGGGTCCTACAATGAGCAGTTCTTC. Translation gives CAISRGLAGSYNEQFF.

This clone has only one observation. The V call is TRBV6-1, the J call TRBJ2-1, with D possibly being TRBD2 (5 bases). Germline V gene lookup returns CDR1 MNHNS and CDR2 SASEGT. Trimming took 3 bases from V and 10 from J, leaving 19 bases between them. The CDR3 loop spans 15 amino acids. DNA for the CDR3: TGTGCCAGCAGTGATCCGAACGGGGTTAGTTGGGAGCAGTTCTTC. This encodes CASSDPNGVSWEQFF.

V and J are TRBV5-1 and TRBJ2-1; D gene ambiguous. This CDR3 spans 15 amino acids. Germline CDR1 and CDR2: SGHRS and YFSETQ. The V gene lost 0 bases and the J gene lost 3 bases, with 10 bases spanning the gap. CDR3 loop: CASSLDRSLYNEQFF. CDR3 nucleotides: TGCGCCAGCAGCTTGGATAGATCCCTCTACAATGAGCAGTTCTTC.

The rearrangement uses TRBV4-1 and TRBJ1-6; 8 bases match TRBD1. V was clipped by 4 bases and J by 7 bases; unmatched bases: 12. CDR1 and CDR2 (germline): MGHRA, YSYEKL. This CDR3 comprises 17 residues. CDR3 sequence: CASSPGGQGAGNSPLHF. Here the CDR3 DNA reads TGCGCCAGCAGCCCCGGTGGGCAGGGGGCTGGAAATTCACCCCTCCACTTT.

The genes are TRBV5-5 and TRBJ2-2; tentatively, D is TRBD2 (5 bases). This CDR3 has 14 residues. Between the trimmed V and J ends, which lost 0 bases and 7 bases, there was a span of 10 bases. Germline values: CDR1 SGHKS, CDR2 YYEKEE (reference sequence). The CDR3 nucleotides read TGTGCCAGCAGCTTGGCCAGGACTTTCGGGGAGCTGTTTTTT. Translating it yields CASSLARTFGELFF.

V usage is TRBV6-5 and J usage is TRBJ1-1, with 10 bases identical to TRBD1. Germline loops: CDR1 MNHEY, CDR2 SVGAGI. The CDR3 contains 13 residues. J lost 8 bases, V lost 2 bases, and 2 bases had no gene match. CDR3 sequence (DNA): TGTGCCAGCAGTTACGGGACAGGGGCCGAAGCTTTCTTT. This encodes CASSYGTGAEAFF.

J is TRBJ2-3 and V is TRBV5-4, with 8 bases lining up with TRBD2. Germline CDR1 is SGHNT and CDR2 is YYREEE (reference sequence). The CDR3 covers 17 residues. V shed 1 base and J 2 bases; nucleotides not matched to a gene: 9. The CDR3 reads CASSLRVGRGITDTQYF. The CDR3 nucleotides read TGTGCCAGCAGCTTGAGAGTCGGGAGGGGGATCACAGATACGCAGTATTTT. Supplemented by reference TRBV5-4 and TRBJ2-3, the full variable domain reads ETGVTQSPTHLIKTRGQQVTLRCSSQSGHNTVSWYQQALGQGPQFIFQYYREEENGRGNFPPRFSGLQFPNYSSELNVNALELDDSALYLCASSLRVGRGITDTQYFGPGTRLTVL.

V gene TRBV5-6 combines with J gene TRBJ2-7, with 8 bases matching TRBD2. The CDR3 totals 17 residues. CDR1 SGHDT and CDR2 YYEEEE come from the germline V gene. V was clipped by 0 bases and J by 4 bases; unmatched bases: 12. CDR3 in DNA: TGTGCCAGCAGCTTGGCGGCCTCGAGCGGGAGAGCGTACGAGCAGTACTTC. This encodes CASSLAASSGRAYEQYF.

V gene TRBV27 combines with J gene TRBJ1-1; no reliable D call. CDR3 length equals 17 residues. V gave up 0 bases and J gave up 6 bases, with 20 bases separating them. The germline gives CDR1 MNHEY, CDR2 SMNVEV (reference sequence). The DNA of the CDR3 is TGTGCCAGCAGTTTATCGGGCAGACCCCTTTTGTATCCTGAAGCTTTCTTT. Translation gives CASSLSGRPLLYPEAFF.

The rearrangement links TRBV19 to TRBJ1-5; 9 bases are a match to TRBD1. Unmatched junction bases numbered 7, after V lost 4 bases and J lost 6 bases. The V gene's germline CDR1 is LNHDA and CDR2 SQIVND (reference sequence). The CDR3 length is 15 residues. In DNA form, the CDR3 reads TGTGCCAGTAGTAATGGACAGGGGACAAGTCAGCCCCAGCATTTT. Residues: CASSNGQGTSQPQHF.

The genes are TRBV19 and TRBJ1-1; D gene unclear. V lost 0 bases, J lost 4 bases, and 9 bases lay in between. The germline CDR1 and CDR2 sequences are LNHDA and SQIVND (reference sequence). This CDR3 spans 14 amino acids. The CDR3 nucleotides read TGTGCCAGTAGTATAGAACCGGGATCCACTGAAGCTTTCTTT. It is translated as CASSIEPGSTEAFF.

As for this clone: This same CDR3 is encoded by further DNA sequences in the sample. This rearrangement joins TRBV4-1 to TRBJ1-1, with 7 bases identical to TRBD1. V dropped 1 base and J dropped 4; count of bases not matched to a gene: 6. Per the germline V gene, CDR1 is MGHRA and CDR2 is YSYEKL. This CDR3 has 15 residues. In nucleotides, the CDR3 is TGCGCCAGCAGCCAAGTAACAGGGGCGGGCACTGAAGCTTTCTTT. As protein: CASSQVTGAGTEAFF.

The chain employs TRBV9 and TRBJ2-7; D tentatively reads TRBD1 or TRBD2 (5 bases each). The V end was cut by 4 bases, the J end by 0 bases, with 14 bases between. The CDR3 length is 15 residues. Germline loops: CDR1 SGDLS, CDR2 YYNGEE. CDR3 amino acids: CASSPGPTFSYEQYF. CDR3 nucleotide sequence: TGTGCCAGCAGCCCGGGACCGACATTCTCCTACGAGCAGTACTTC.

This chain links TRBV6-5 with TRBJ1-1, with 7 bases that match TRBD1. V lost 2 bases and J lost 4; bases outside the gene matches: 4. The germline V gene has CDR1 MNHEY and CDR2 SVGAGI. The CDR3 is 14 residues long. CDR3 loop: CASSYDRVGTEAFF. CDR3 nucleotides: TGTGCCAGCAGTTACGACAGGGTCGGCACTGAAGCTTTCTTT.

The V call is TRBV7-2, the J call TRBJ1-1, with D possibly being TRBD1 (5 bases). Between the trimmed V and J ends, which lost 1 base and 8 bases, there was a span of 14 bases. The CDR3 is made up of 14 amino acids. The germline V gene encodes CDR1 SGHTA and CDR2 FQGNSA. The DNA for the CDR3 is TGTGCCAGCAGCTTAGGTTTGGACACCGTAGAAGCTTTCTTT. It codes for CASSLGLDTVEAFF.

The chain couples TRBV7-9 to TRBJ1-6; perhaps TRBD1 as D (5 bases). Germline CDR1 reads SEHNR; CDR2 reads FQNEAQ (reference sequence). The CDR3 is 15 amino acids. The V end was cut by 1 base, the J end by 8 bases, with 12 bases between. The CDR3 loop is CASSLDAGWYSPLHF. CDR3 coding DNA: TGTGCCAGCAGCTTAGACGCAGGGTGGTATTCACCCCTCCACTTT.

The J gene is TRBJ2-7, the V gene TRBV4-2, with D possibly TRBD1 on 6 matching bases. With 0 bases removed from V and 1 base from J, the gap between germline ends came to 10 bases. The CDR3 runs 15 residues. The germline V gene has CDR1 LGHNA and CDR2 YNFKEQ. The CDR3: CASSQDQGGSYEQYF. The CDR3 DNA sequence: TGTGCCAGCAGCCAAGATCAAGGGGGATCCTACGAGCAGTACTTC.

The rearrangement uses TRBV5-1 and TRBJ2-5; no firm D call. CDR1 and CDR2 from the germline V gene are SGHRS and YFSETQ. Trimming took off 2 bases at V and 5 bases at J, with 16 bases between the two ends. The length of the CDR3 is 15 residues. The CDR3 spells CASSFRGPTAETQYF. In DNA form, the CDR3 reads TGCGCCAGCAGCTTTCGAGGACCCACCGCTGAGACCCAGTACTTC.

The chain joins TRBV9 to TRBJ2-2; D may be TRBD1 or TRBD2 (5 bases each). Between the trimmed V and J ends, which lost 0 bases and 7 bases, there was a span of 10 bases. This CDR3 is 14 amino acids long. Germline V gene data show CDR1 as SGDLS and CDR2 as YYNGEE. The DNA for the CDR3 is TGTGCCAGCAGCGTAGTTGCTGGGGGCGGGGAGCTGTTTTTT. The encoded protein is CASSVVAGGGELFF.

The chain uses TRBV27 and TRBJ2-1, with D hard to call. V was shortened by 10 bases and J by 7 bases, with 23 bases between the two germline ends. From germline, CDR1 is MNHEY and CDR2 SMNVEV (reference sequence). The CDR3 loop spans 15 amino acids. The CDR3 DNA sequence: TGTGCCACCTCACCCCGGGCGCCGGTTGGTAATGAGCAGTTCTTC. Its protein product is CATSPRAPVGNEQFF.

This chain uses TRBV6-6 with TRBJ2-3; D ambiguous. The CDR3 has 14 amino acids. The ends were cut back, 0 bases at V and 0 bases at J, with 4 bases in the middle. In germline, CDR1 is MNHNY, CDR2 SVGAGI (reference sequence). The CDR3 DNA follows: TGTGCCAGCAGTTACTCCACTAGCACAGATACGCAGTATTTT. Translating gives CASSYSTSTDTQYF.

The chain is built from TRBV13 and TRBJ2-4, with TRBD2 matching over 14 bases. This CDR3 comprises 20 residues. Germline CDR1 reads PRHDT; CDR2 reads FYEKMQ (reference sequence). With 4 bases clipped from V and 6 bases from J, the junction kept 17 bases outside the gene matches. CDR3 in amino acids: CASSSDLTVTSGGAVNIQYF. Here the CDR3 DNA reads TGTGCCAGCAGCTCCGACCTAACAGTGACTAGCGGGGGGGCTGTAAACATTCAGTACTTC.

V is TRBV7-9 and J is TRBJ2-4, with D hard to call. Germline assignment: CDR1 SEHNR and CDR2 FQNEAQ (reference sequence). Trimming removed 8 bases from V and 0 bases from J, with 14 bases in between. The CDR3 is made up of 15 amino acids. CDR3 in amino acids: CASASVGLAKNIQYF. The CDR3 nucleotides are TGTGCCAGCGCTTCGGTCGGGTTAGCCAAAAACATTCAGTACTTC.

This sequence joins TRBV27 and TRBJ1-1; 8 bases agree with TRBD1. The CDR3 is 17 residues long. Germline V CDR1 and CDR2: MNHEY, SMNVEV (reference sequence). V lost 4 bases, J lost 0 bases, and 10 bases stayed unmatched. Here the CDR3 reads CASSSPRQGRVNTEAFF. DNA of the CDR3: TGTGCCAGCAGTTCCCCTCGACAGGGGAGGGTGAACACTGAAGCTTTCTTT.

The CDR3 region is CASSLGGYNQPQHF. The DNA of the CDR3 is TGTGCCAGCAGCTTGGGAGGCTACAATCAGCCCCAGCATTTT. V and J are TRBV5-8 and TRBJ1-5; D unresolved. The CDR3 loop spans 14 amino acids. CDR1 is SGHTS, CDR2 YDEGEE, per germline. V gave up 0 bases and J gave up 3 bases, with 7 bases separating them.

The J gene is TRBJ1-6, the V gene TRBV4-1, with TRBD1 identical over 11 bases. The CDR3 has 17 residues. Germline assignment: CDR1 MGHRA and CDR2 YSYEKL. V was pared by 2 bases and J by 3 bases, with 3 bases of the junction left unmatched. Here the CDR3 DNA reads TGCGCCAGCAGCCAAAAGGGGACAGGGGGCTATAATTCACCCCTCCACTTT. This sequence encodes CASSQKGTGGYNSPLHF.

This clone was observed a few times. The chain is built from TRBV6-5 and TRBJ1-2, with TRBD1 as a possible D gene (6 bases). Germline CDR1 is MNHEY and CDR2 is SVGAGI. Deletions cut 2 bases from V and 5 bases from J, with 15 bases between. This CDR3 has 15 amino acids. CDR3 residues: CASSYSVGGEYGYTF. The CDR3, as DNA: TGTGCCAGCAGTTACAGCGTCGGGGGCGAGTATGGCTACACCTTC.

The gene calls are TRBV19 and TRBJ1-5, with D unresolved. The CDR3 loop spans 16 amino acids. Per the germline V gene, CDR1 is LNHDA and CDR2 is SQIVND (reference sequence). CDR3 DNA: TGTGCGTCTTCCAGGTCGCTGTGGCTGAGCAATCAGCCCCAGCATTTT. Its protein product is CASSRSLWLSNQPQHF.

The CDR3 loop is CASSFRDRASYEQYF. The CDR3 region has the DNA TGCGCCAGCAGCTTCCGGGACAGGGCCTCATACGAGCAGTACTTC. The V call is TRBV5-1, the J call TRBJ2-7, with 9 bases that match TRBD1. This CDR3 contains 15 residues. Germline V gene lookup returns CDR1 SGHRS and CDR2 YFSETQ. V shed 2 bases and J 4 bases; nucleotides not matched to a gene: 7.

The J gene is TRBJ1-2, the V gene TRBV7-9; tentative D call: TRBD1 (5 bases). Germline CDR1 is SEHNR and CDR2 is FQNEAQ (reference sequence). The CDR3 consists of 16 residues. V shed 5 bases and J shed 5 bases, with 21 bases lying between them. The CDR3: CASSQSQAGDSYGYTF. For the CDR3, the DNA is TGTGCCAGCAGCCAATCACAGGCTGGGGATTCTTATGGCTACACCTTC.

The V gene is TRBV5-4, the J gene TRBJ2-5; a weak D match, TRBD1 (6 bases). V dropped 4 bases and J dropped 5 bases, with 15 bases sitting between them. Per the germline V gene, CDR1 is SGHNT and CDR2 is YYREEE (reference sequence). The CDR3 is 14 residues long. CDR3 nucleotides: TGTGCCAGCAGCGGGACACGGTTCGGTGAGACCCAGTACTTC. It is translated as CASSGTRFGETQYF.